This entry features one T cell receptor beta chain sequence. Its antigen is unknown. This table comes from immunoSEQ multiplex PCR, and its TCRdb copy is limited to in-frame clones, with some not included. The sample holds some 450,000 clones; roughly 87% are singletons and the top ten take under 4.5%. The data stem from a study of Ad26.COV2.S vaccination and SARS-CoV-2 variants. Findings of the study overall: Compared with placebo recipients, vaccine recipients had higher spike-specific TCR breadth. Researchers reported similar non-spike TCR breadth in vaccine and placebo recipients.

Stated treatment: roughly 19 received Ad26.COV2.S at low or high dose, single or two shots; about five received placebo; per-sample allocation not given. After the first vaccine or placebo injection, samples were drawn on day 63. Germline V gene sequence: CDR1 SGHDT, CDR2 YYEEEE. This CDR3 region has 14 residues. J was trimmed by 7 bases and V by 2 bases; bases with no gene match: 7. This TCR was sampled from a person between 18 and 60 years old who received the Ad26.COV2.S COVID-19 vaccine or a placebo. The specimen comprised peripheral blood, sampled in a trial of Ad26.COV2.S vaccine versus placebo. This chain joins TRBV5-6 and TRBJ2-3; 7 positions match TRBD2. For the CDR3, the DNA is TGTGCCAGCAGCTTAGTGGGAGGGCCGAATACGCAGTATTTT. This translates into CASSLVGGPNTQYF.